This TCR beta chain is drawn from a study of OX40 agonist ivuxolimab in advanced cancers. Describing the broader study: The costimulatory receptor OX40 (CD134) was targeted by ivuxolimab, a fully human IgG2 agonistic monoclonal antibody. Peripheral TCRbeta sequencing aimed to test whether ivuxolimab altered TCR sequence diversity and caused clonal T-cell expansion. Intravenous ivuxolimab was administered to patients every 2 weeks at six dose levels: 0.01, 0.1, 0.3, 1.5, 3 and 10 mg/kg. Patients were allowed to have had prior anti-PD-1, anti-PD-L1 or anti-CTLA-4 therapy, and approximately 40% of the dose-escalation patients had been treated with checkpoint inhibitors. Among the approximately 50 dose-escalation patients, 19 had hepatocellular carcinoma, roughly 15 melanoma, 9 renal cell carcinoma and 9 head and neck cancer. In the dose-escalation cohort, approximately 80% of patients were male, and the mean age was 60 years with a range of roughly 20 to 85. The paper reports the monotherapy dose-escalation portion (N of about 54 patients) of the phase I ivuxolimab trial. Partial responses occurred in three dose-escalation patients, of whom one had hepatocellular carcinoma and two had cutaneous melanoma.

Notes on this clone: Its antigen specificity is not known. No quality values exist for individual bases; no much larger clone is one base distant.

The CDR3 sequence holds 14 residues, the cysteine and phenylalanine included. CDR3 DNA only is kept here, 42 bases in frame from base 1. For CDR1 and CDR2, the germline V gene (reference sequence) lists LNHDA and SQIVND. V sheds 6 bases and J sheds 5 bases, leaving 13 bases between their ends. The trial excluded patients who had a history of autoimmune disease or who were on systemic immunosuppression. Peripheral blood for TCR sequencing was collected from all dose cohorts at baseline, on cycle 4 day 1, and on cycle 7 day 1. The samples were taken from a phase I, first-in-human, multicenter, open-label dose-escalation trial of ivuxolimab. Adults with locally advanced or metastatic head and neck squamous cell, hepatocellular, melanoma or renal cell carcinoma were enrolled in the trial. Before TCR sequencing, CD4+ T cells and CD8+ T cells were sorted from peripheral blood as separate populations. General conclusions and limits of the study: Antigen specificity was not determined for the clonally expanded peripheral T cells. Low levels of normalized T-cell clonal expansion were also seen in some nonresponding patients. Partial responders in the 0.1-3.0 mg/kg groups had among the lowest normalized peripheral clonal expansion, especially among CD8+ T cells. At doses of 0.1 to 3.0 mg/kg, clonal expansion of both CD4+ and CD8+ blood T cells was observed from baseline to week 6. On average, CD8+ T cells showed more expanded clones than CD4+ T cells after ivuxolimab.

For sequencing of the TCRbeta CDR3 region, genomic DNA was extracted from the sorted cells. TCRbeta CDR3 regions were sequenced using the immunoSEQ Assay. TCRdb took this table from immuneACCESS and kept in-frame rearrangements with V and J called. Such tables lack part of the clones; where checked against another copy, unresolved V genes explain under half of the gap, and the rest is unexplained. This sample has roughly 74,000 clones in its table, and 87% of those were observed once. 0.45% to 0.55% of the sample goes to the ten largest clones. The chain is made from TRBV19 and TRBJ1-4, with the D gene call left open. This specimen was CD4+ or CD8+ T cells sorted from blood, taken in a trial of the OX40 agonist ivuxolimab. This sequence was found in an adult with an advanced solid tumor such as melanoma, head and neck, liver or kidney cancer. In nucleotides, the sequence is TGTGCCAGTAGGTCACCCGGCCTGAATGAAAAACTGTTTTTT. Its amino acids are CASRSPGLNEKLFF.